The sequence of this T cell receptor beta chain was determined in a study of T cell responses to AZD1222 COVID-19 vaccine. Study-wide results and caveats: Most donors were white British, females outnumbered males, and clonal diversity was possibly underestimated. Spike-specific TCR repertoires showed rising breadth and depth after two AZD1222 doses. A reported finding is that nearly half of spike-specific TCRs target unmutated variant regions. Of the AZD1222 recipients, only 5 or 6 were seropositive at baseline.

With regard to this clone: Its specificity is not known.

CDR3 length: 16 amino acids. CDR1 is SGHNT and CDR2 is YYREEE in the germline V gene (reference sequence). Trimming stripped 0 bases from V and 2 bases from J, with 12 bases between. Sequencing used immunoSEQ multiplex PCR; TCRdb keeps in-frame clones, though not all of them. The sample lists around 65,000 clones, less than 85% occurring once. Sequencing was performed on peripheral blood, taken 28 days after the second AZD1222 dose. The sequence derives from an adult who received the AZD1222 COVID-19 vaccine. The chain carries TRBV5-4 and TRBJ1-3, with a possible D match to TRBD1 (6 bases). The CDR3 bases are TGTGCCAGCAGCTTGGGGCAGGGGTCTGCTGGAAACACCATATATTTT. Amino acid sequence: CASSLGQGSAGNTIYF. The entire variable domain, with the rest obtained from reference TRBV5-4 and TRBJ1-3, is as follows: ETGVTQSPTHLIKTRGQQVTLRCSSQSGHNTVSWYQQALGQGPQFIFQYYREEENGRGNFPPRFSGLQFPNYSSELNVNALELDDSALYLCASSLGQGSAGNTIYFGEGSWLTVV.